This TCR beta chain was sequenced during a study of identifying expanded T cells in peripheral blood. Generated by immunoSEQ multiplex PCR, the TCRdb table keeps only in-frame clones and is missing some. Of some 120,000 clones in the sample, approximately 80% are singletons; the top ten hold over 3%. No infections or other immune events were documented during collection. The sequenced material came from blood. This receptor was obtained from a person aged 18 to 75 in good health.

CDR3 DNA: TGTGCCAGCAATCCCGCGATCGGGCTCGGGGAGCTGTTTTTT. This sequence encodes CASNPAIGLGELFF. V usage is TRBV7-2 and J usage is TRBJ2-2; D unclear. This CDR3 contains 14 residues. Between the trimmed V and J ends, which lost 7 bases and 7 bases, there was a span of 16 bases. In germline, CDR1 is SGHTA, CDR2 FQGNSA.